This T cell receptor beta chain was profiled in a study of CD8+ T cells in alopecia areata. Study information: Disease severity was quantified as SALT score of affected scalp area.

To note about this clone: No antigen is known for it.

Reverse transcription of extracted RNA yielded cDNA, which provided the sequencing template. Clones were sequenced by immunoSEQ multiplex PCR, and TCRdb holds only the in-frame ones, with some missing. The table has over 35,000 clones, more than 90% seen once. The treatment denotes: oral pan-JAK inhibitor, 5-10 mg twice daily. The study team obtained lesional scalp punch biopsies and peripheral blood from alopecia areata patients. The CDR3 consists of 17 residues. CDR1 and CDR2 from the germline V gene are LNHDA and SQIVND (reference sequence). V gave up 2 bases and J gave up 4 bases; unmatched junction bases: 9. Study-wide results and caveats: A great number of expanded lesional clones endured in scalp and blood during tofacitinib. Patients showed less clear TCR sequence sharing than mice, possibly partly because of HLA diversity.

This clonotype was obtained from a human donor with alopecia areata. This chain joins TRBV19 and TRBJ1-5; 9 nucleotides match TRBD1. The specimen was CD8+ T cells sorted from blood, collected at week 24, from a patient treated with tofacitinib. The CDR3 DNA reads as TGTGCCAGTAGTATAACAGGGGGCGGATTGATGAATCAGCCCCAGCATTTT. Encoded protein: CASSITGGGLMNQPQHF.